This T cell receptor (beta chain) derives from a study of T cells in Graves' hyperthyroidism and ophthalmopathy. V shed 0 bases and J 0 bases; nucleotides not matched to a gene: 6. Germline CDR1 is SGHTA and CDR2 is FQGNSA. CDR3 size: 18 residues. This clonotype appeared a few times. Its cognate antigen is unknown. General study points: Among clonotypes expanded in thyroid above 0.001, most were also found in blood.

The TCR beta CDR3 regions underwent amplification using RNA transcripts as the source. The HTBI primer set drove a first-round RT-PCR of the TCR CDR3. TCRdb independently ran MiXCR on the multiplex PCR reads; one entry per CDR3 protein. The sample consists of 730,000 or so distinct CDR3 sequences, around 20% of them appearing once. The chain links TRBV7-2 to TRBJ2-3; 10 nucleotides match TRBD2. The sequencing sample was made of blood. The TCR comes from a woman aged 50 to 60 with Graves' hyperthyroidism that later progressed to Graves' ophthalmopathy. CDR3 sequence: CASSLARLAGASTDTQYF. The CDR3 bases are TGTGCCAGCAGCTTAGCGCGCCTAGCGGGGGCCAGCACAGATACGCAGTATTTT.